The 6 T cell receptor beta chains in this list originate from one sample, sequenced in a study of shared clonotypes between healthy human individuals. Only CD45RO-negative cells positively selected for CCR7 counted as naive CD8 cells, so terminally differentiated effector memory CD45RA+ cells were excluded. Profiled with immunoSEQ multiplex PCR; TCRdb holds only in-frame clones, not every one. In the table there are under 850,000 clones, about 92% of which are singletons. Sample: naive CD8+ T cells sorted from blood. Every receptor here comes from a man in his thirties or forties in good health.

The chain recombines TRBV28 with TRBJ2-1; weak D call: TRBD1 (6 bases). V lost 7 bases, J lost 4 bases, and 11 bases lay in between. CDR1 MDHEN and CDR2 SYDVKM come from the germline V gene. The CDR3 consists of 13 residues. The CDR3 loop is CASIDRTYNEQFF. CDR3 nucleotide sequence: TGTGCCAGCATAGACAGGACGTACAATGAGCAGTTCTTC.

The V call is TRBV5-6, the J call TRBJ1-1; 8 nucleotides align to TRBD1. J was trimmed by 2 bases and V by 3 bases; bases with no gene match: 6. The CDR3 has 15 amino acids. Per germline, CDR1 SGHDT and CDR2 YYEEEE. The CDR3 reads CASSYRDRINTEAFF. For the CDR3, the DNA is TGTGCCAGCAGCTACCGGGACAGGATAAACACTGAAGCTTTCTTT.

Remarks on this clone: Other DNA sequences in the same sample also yield this CDR3. The rearrangement links TRBV5-1 to TRBJ2-3; D is unresolved. Germline V gene lookup returns CDR1 SGHRS and CDR2 YFSETQ. The germline V and J ends were trimmed by 4 bases and 2 bases, with 5 bases remaining between them. CDR3 size: 12 residues. CDR3 nucleotide sequence: TGCGCCAGCAGCCTGTCCACAGATACGCAGTATTTT. It yields the protein CASSLSTDTQYF.

The rearrangement links TRBV10-3 to TRBJ2-7; 11 bases agree with TRBD2. The V gene end was trimmed by 7 bases and the J gene end by 0 bases; junction bases not matched to a gene: 5. Germline loops: CDR1 ENHRY, CDR2 SYGVKD. The CDR3 is made up of 15 amino acids. The CDR3 coding sequence is TGTGCCATCACCCGGACTAGCGGGCCCTCCTACGAGCAGTACTTC. The encoded protein is CAITRTSGPSYEQYF.

The CDR3 nucleotides read TGTGCCAGCAGCCCCAATCCGGGACAGCCCTACAATGAGCAGTTCTTC. Encoded protein: CASSPNPGQPYNEQFF. This chain connects TRBV28 to TRBJ2-1; 7 nucleotides match TRBD1. This CDR3 has 16 amino acids. CDR1 and CDR2 from the germline V gene are MDHEN and SYDVKM. V shed 6 bases, J shed 2 bases, and the junction held 10 bases outside the gene matches. The full variable domain, with the rest looked up from reference TRBV28 and TRBJ2-1, is DVKVTQSSRYLVKRTGEKVFLECVQDMDHENMFWYRQDPGLGLRLIYFSYDVKMKEKGDIPEGYSVSREKKERFSLILESASTNQTSMYLCASSPNPGQPYNEQFFGPGTRLTVL.

The chain is built from TRBV18 and TRBJ2-7, with D unclear. This CDR3 contains 13 residues. Germline CDR1 and CDR2: KGHSH and LQKENI. V lost 0 bases and J lost 3, with 6 bases in between. Here the CDR3 DNA reads TGTGCCAGCTCACCACCGGATGTCTACGAGCAGTACTTC. Encoded protein: CASSPPDVYEQYF.